One and the same sample provided the 9 T cell receptor beta chains below, sequenced in a study of blood T cell repertoires in COVID-19. The repertoire was sequenced with immunoSEQ multiplex PCR; TCRdb's copy has only in-frame clones and lacks some. The sample includes about 130,000 clones, under 90% of them seen just once. Sequencing was done on a sample of peripheral blood. These receptors were taken from a woman aged 60-75 years with acute or convalescent COVID-19.

The V and J genes are TRBV2 and TRBJ1-5; weak D call: TRBD1 (5 bases). Trimming removed 4 bases from V and 9 bases from J, with 13 bases in between. CDR3 length: 13 amino acids. Per germline, CDR1 SNHLY and CDR2 FYNNEI. The CDR3 nucleotides are TGTGCCAGCAGTGGACGGACAATGGGGCCCCAGCATTTT. It codes for CASSGRTMGPQHF.

This chain uses TRBV30 with TRBJ1-1; D not certain. The CDR3 has 13 amino acids. The V gene's germline CDR1 is GTSNPN and CDR2 SVGIG (reference sequence). V was pared by 5 bases and J by 0 bases, with 10 bases between. The CDR3, as DNA: TGTGCCTGGGGGTACAGTCTGAACACTGAAGCTTTCTTT. Its protein product is CAWGYSLNTEAFF.

The chain recombines TRBV7-9 with TRBJ1-1; tentative D call: TRBD1 (5 bases). CDR3 length: 11 residues. Germline CDR1 and CDR2: SEHNR and FQNEAQ (reference sequence). V lost 5 bases, J lost 8 bases, and 9 bases lay in between. The CDR3 spells CASSTDREAFF. The CDR3 DNA follows: TGTGCCAGCAGCACAGACAGAGAAGCTTTCTTT.

Of note for this clone: Germline is not matched at one junction end, which may reflect a read error. The genes are TRBV3-1 (or the pseudogene TRBV3-2) and TRBJ1-2; D is uncertain. The CDR3 sequence is 11 residues long. In germline, CDR1 is LGHDT, CDR2 YNNKEL (reference sequence). CDR3 DNA sequence: TGTGCCAGCAGCCAAGATTGGCGTAGGAGCTTC. Protein product: CASSQDWRRSF.

This chain uses TRBV24-1 with TRBJ1-1, with D maybe TRBD1 (6 bases). V lost 1 base, J lost 10 bases, and 9 bases lay in between. This CDR3 has 12 amino acids. Germline V gene sequence: CDR1 KGHDR, CDR2 SFDVKD. The CDR3 sequence is CATSDFTGRAFF. In DNA form, the CDR3 reads TGTGCCACCAGTGATTTCACAGGGAGAGCTTTCTTT.

The genes are TRBV5-1 and TRBJ1-2, with 7 bases lining up with TRBD1. Per the germline V gene, CDR1 is SGHRS and CDR2 is YFSETQ. Unmatched junction bases numbered 5, after V lost 3 bases and J lost 3 bases. The length of the CDR3 is 14 residues. CDR3 sequence: CASSSGDSHYGYTF. As DNA, the CDR3 is TGCGCCAGCAGCTCGGGGGACAGCCACTATGGCTACACCTTC. The whole variable domain, filled in from reference TRBV5-1 and TRBJ1-2, reads KAGVTQTPRYLIKTRGQQVTLSCSPISGHRSVSWYQQTPGQGLQFLFEYFSETQRNKGNFPGRFSGRQFSNSRSEMNVSTLELGDSALYLCASSSGDSHYGYTFGSGTRLTVV.

The chain combines TRBV5-1 with TRBJ2-1; 10 bases fit TRBD2. Germline trimming cut 2 bases from V and 4 bases from J; bases unmatched to any gene: 3. CDR1 and CDR2 (germline): SGHRS, YFSETQ. The CDR3 has 15 residues. The CDR3 reads CASSLLAGGYNEQFF. In DNA form, the CDR3 reads TGCGCCAGCAGCTTATTAGCGGGGGGATACAATGAGCAGTTCTTC.

The genes are TRBV9 and TRBJ1-1; 7 positions agree with TRBD1. Per germline, CDR1 SGDLS and CDR2 YYNGEE. This CDR3 is 12 amino acids long. The trim removed 3 bases at V and 5 bases at J, leaving 1 base unmatched. The CDR3 is CASSGQGTEAFF. CDR3 coding DNA: TGTGCCAGCAGCGGACAGGGAACTGAAGCTTTCTTT.

V is TRBV5-1 and J is TRBJ1-1, with D maybe TRBD1 (6 bases). The CDR3 totals 14 residues. The V and J ends lost 3 bases and 3 bases respectively, with 12 bases between them. Germline V gives CDR1 SGHRS, CDR2 YFSETQ. The CDR3 DNA reads TGCGCCAGCAGCTCAGGGGAGAGGGACACTGAAGCTTTCTTT. Its protein is CASSSGERDTEAFF.